This TCR beta chain was retrieved from a study of Ad26.COV2.S vaccination and SARS-CoV-2 variants. Some clones are missing from TCRdb's copy, which holds only in-frame ones; the method was immunoSEQ multiplex PCR. This table has 350,000 to 500,000 clones, 90% appearing once. This clone was counted once. Sample treatment: around 19 received Ad26.COV2.S at low or high dose, single or two shots; 5 received placebo; per-sample allocation not given. Material that was analyzed had been drawn on day 63 after the first vaccine or placebo injection. Specimen: peripheral blood, collected in a trial of Ad26.COV2.S vaccine versus placebo. The TCR originated in a person between 18 and 59 years old who received the Ad26.COV2.S COVID-19 vaccine or a placebo.

The DNA for the CDR3 is TGTGCCAGCAGGACAGGATGGGGGACCCAGTACTTC. It is translated as CASRTGWGTQYF. This rearrangement joins TRBV25-1 to TRBJ2-5; perhaps TRBD1 as D (6 bases). The CDR3 loop spans 12 amino acids. Germline assignment: CDR1 MGHDK and CDR2 SYGVNS. With 6 bases removed from V and 7 bases from J, the gap between germline ends came to 12 bases.